Below are 10 T cell receptor beta chains sequenced from a single sample in a study of T cells in Graves' hyperthyroidism and ophthalmopathy. Regions amplified from RNA transcripts were the TCR beta CDR3 regions. HTBI primers drove first-round RT-PCR of the TCR CDR3. In TCRdb, the multiplex PCR reads were re-called with MiXCR into one record per CDR3 protein. The sample contains roughly 700,000 distinct CDR3 sequences, 35% of which appear only once. The specimen was blood. The receptors here all came from a woman in her thirties or forties with Graves' hyperthyroidism.

This clonotype has at least ten counts. V gene TRBV24-1 combines with J gene TRBJ1-1, with unresolved D. The CDR3 consists of 13 residues. The germline gives CDR1 KGHDR, CDR2 SFDVKD. Trimming pared 6 bases from V and 4 bases from J, leaving 11 bases between. CDR3 protein: CATSTTWGTEAFF. DNA for the CDR3: TGTGCCACCAGTACAACATGGGGCACTGAAGCTTTCTTT.

The chain's CDR3 is CASSSPGQGAKNIQYF. The CDR3 bases are TGTGCCAGCAGCTCTCCGGGACAGGGGGCCAAAAACATTCAGTACTTC. The V call is TRBV7-2, the J call TRBJ2-4; TRBD1 matches 10 bases. Germline-derived CDR1 and CDR2 are SGHTA and FQGNSA. This CDR3 comprises 16 residues. V lost 4 bases and J lost 1; bases outside the gene matches: 4.

This clonotype was seen ten or more times. The genes are TRBV9 and TRBJ1-6; D gene ambiguous. Trimming left V 0 bases short and J 0 bases short, with 7 bases between. The length of the CDR3 is 16 residues. The V gene's germline CDR1 is SGDLS and CDR2 YYNGEE. DNA of the CDR3: TGTGCCAGCAGCGTAGACGGACGCTCCTATAATTCACCCCTCCACTTT. Its translation is CASSVDGRSYNSPLHF.

J is TRBJ2-1 and V is TRBV10-3; 11 bases fit TRBD2. V trimming: 10 bases; J trimming: 1 base; junction bases outside the gene matches: 9. The CDR3 contains 16 residues. Germline V gene data show CDR1 as ENHRY and CDR2 as SYGVKD. The DNA of the CDR3 is TGTGCCACCGATACTAGCGGGGGAAGGTCCTACAATGAGCAGTTCTTC. Translating it yields CATDTSGGRSYNEQFF.

The J gene is TRBJ2-2, the V gene TRBV11-2; D possibly corresponds to TRBD1 (6 bases). V lost 7 bases and J 0 bases, leaving 15 bases between the germline ends. Germline V lookup: CDR1 SGHAT, CDR2 FQNNGV. The CDR3 is 16 amino acids. The CDR3 DNA follows: TGTGCCAGCACCCTGGGGGCGTTCTCGAACACCGGGGAGCTGTTTTTT. It yields the protein CASTLGAFSNTGELFF.

The rearrangement joins TRBV19 to TRBJ2-7; TRBD2 agrees at 12 bases. Losses at the gene ends were 5 bases for V and 2 bases for J; bases not matched to a gene: 4. This CDR3 comprises 15 residues. Germline V CDR1 and CDR2: LNHDA, SQIVND (reference sequence). CDR3 loop: CASSVASGGAYEQYF. CDR3 DNA: TGTGCCAGTAGTGTCGCTAGCGGGGGGGCCTACGAGCAGTACTTC.

This clonotype was detected many times. The rearrangement joins TRBV29-1 to TRBJ2-2; tentative D call: TRBD2 (5 bases). Trimming removed 7 bases at V and 6 bases at J, with 12 bases between. The length of the CDR3 is 12 residues. Germline loops: CDR1 SQVTM, CDR2 ANQGSEA. The CDR3 sequence: CSALQRAGELFF. The CDR3 DNA follows: TGCAGCGCCCTCCAGAGGGCCGGGGAGCTGTTTTTT.

This clonotype was observed at least ten times. The gene calls are TRBV27 and TRBJ1-2; 8 nucleotides match TRBD1. Germline CDR1 MNHEY, CDR2 SMNVEV (reference sequence). The CDR3 totals 13 residues. Trimming at V came to 5 bases and at J to 9 bases, leaving 8 bases not matched to a gene. CDR3: CASSIETGESYTF. In DNA form, the CDR3 reads TGTGCCAGCAGTATCGAGACAGGGGAGAGCTACACCTTC.

The CDR3 loop is CATSGPGGYTF. In nucleotides, the CDR3 is TGTGCCACCTCCGGACCCGGTGGCTACACCTTC. The genes are TRBV6-2 or TRBV6-3 and TRBJ1-2; D is uncertain. The CDR3 loop spans 11 amino acids. CDR1 MNHEY and CDR2 SVGEGT come from the germline V gene. Trimming cost V 10 bases and J 7 bases, with 13 bases left between them.

The chain combines TRBV12-3 or TRBV12-4 with TRBJ1-4; tentatively, D is TRBD1 (5 bases). V was clipped by 6 bases and J by 7 bases, with 18 bases between them. The CDR3 length is 15 residues. The CDR3 spells CASSPSRAEGEKLFF. CDR3 DNA sequence: TGTGCCAGCAGCCCATCCAGGGCCGAAGGTGAAAAACTGTTTTTT.